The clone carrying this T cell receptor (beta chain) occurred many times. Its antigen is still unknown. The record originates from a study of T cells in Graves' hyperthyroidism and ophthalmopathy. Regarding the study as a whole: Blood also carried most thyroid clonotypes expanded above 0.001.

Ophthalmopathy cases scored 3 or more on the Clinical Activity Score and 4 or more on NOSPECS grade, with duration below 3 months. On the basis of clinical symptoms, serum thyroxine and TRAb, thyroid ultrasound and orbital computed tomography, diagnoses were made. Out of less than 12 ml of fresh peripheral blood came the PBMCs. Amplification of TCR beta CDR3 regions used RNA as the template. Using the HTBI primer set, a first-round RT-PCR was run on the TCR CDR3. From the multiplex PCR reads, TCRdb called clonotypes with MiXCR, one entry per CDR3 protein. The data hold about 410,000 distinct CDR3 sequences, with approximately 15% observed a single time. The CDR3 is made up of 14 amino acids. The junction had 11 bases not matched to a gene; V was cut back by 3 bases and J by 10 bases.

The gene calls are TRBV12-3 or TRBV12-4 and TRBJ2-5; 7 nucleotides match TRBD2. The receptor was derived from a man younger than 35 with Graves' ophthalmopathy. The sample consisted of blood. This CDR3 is CASSFSGPPGGQYF. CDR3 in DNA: TGTGCCAGCAGTTTCAGCGGACCCCCGGGGGGCCAGTACTTC.